These T cell receptor beta chains were read from a single sample in a study of blood T cell repertoires in COVID-19. Clones were sequenced by immunoSEQ multiplex PCR, and TCRdb holds only the in-frame ones, with some missing. The profile shows 200,000 or so clones, approximately 84% of them singletons. Material for sequencing was peripheral blood. The receptor set was obtained from a man at least 80 years old with acute or convalescent COVID-19. Each CDR3 is given with its conserved first and last residue. The D gene is left open where the match is weak. Only part of the rows carry a size: once, few, many, or a class if the clone is expanded.

TRBJ2-2 | NA | 15 | TRBV7-2 | TRBD1 | TGTGCCAGCAGCCCACAGACAGGGCGGACCGGGGAGCTGTTTTTT | CASSPQTGRTGELFF
TRBJ1-2 | NA | 12 | TRBV12-3/TRBV12-4 | NA | TGTGCCAGCAGTTTGACAGTTAATGGCTACACCTTC | CASSLTVNGYTF
TRBJ1-1 | NA | 15 | TRBV18 | TRBD1 | TGTGCCAGCTCGGGGGACAGGGGGCGCGGCACTGAAGCTTTCTTT | CASSGDRGRGTEAFF
TRBJ2-1 | NA | 16 | TRBV4-1 | TRBD2 | TGCGCCAGCAGCCGAGAAGCTAGCGGACCCTACAATGAGCAGTTCTTC | CASSREASGPYNEQFF
TRBJ1-2 | NA | 13 | TRBV6-5 | NA | TGTGCCAGCAGTTACTCGCCAGCGGGCGGCTACACCTTC | CASSYSPAGGYTF
TRBJ1-2 | NA | 15 | TRBV5-4 | NA | TGTGCCAGCAGCTTGAGGCAGGGGAAAACCTATGGCTACACCTTC | CASSLRQGKTYGYTF
TRBJ1-5 | NA | 15 | TRBV6-2/TRBV6-3 | NA | TGTGCCAGCAGCGGGATACGCAACCCAGGGCAGCCCCAGCATTTT | CASSGIRNPGQPQHF
TRBJ1-5 | NA | 16 | TRBV4-1 | NA | TGCGCCAGCAGCCAAGATTCGGGGAGGTCCGGGCAGCCCCAGCATTTT | CASSQDSGRSGQPQHF
TRBJ2-1 | NA | 15 | TRBV5-5 | TRBD1 | TGTGCCAGCAGCACCCGACAGGGGGCTTCGGGGGAAGCGTTCTTC | CASSTRQGASGEAFF
TRBJ2-7 | NA | 18 | TRBV7-9 | NA | TGTGCCAGCAGCTCGGGGCTAGTCGTATCGGGAGTCGTGTACGAGCAGTACTTC | CASSSGLVVSGVVYEQYF
TRBJ2-3 | NA | 15 | TRBV5-1 | TRBD2 | TGCGCCAGCAGCTTGGCTAGCGGGCTCACAGATACGCAGTATTTT | CASSLASGLTDTQYF
TRBJ2-7 | once | 15 | TRBV7-9 | TRBD2 | TGTGCCAGTTCCGGACTAGCGGGAGTCACTTACGAGCAGTACTTC | CASSGLAGVTYEQYF
TRBJ2-3 | NA | 15 | TRBV6-5 | NA | TGTGCCAGCAGTTTCGGACAGAACCGTCCAGATACGCAGTATTTT | CASSFGQNRPDTQYF
TRBJ2-2 | NA | 17 | TRBV18 | NA | TGTGCCAGCTCATCCACCGGCACAGGGAGGAACACCGGGGAGCTGTTTTTT | CASSSTGTGRNTGELFF
TRBJ1-1 | NA | 14 | TRBV6-4 | NA | TGTGCCAGCAGTGTCCCGGGGTTAAACACTGAAGCTTTCTTT | CASSVPGLNTEAFF
TRBJ1-2 | NA | 15 | TRBV30 | TRBD1 | TGTGCCTGGAGTCGGGAGAACAGGGGCGCCTATGGCTACACCTTC | CAWSRENRGAYGYTF
TRBJ2-1 | NA | 14 | TRBV6-5 | NA | TGTGCCAGCAGTTACCAGAGCGGGTCCAATGAGCAGTTCTTC | CASSYQSGSNEQFF
TRBJ2-5 | NA | 15 | TRBV19 | TRBD1 | TGTGCCAGTAGTCCCAGGACAGGGCGGCAAGAGACCCAGTACTTC | CASSPRTGRQETQYF
TRBJ2-1 | NA | 15 | TRBV7-6 | TRBD2 | TGTGCCAGCAGACTCGCGGGCGGGAGGGCGGAAGAGCAGTTCTTC | CASRLAGGRAEEQFF
TRBJ1-6 | NA | 15 | TRBV19 | NA | TGTGCCAGTAGCGAGGTCTCACCGCCCAATTCACCCCTCCACTTT | CASSEVSPPNSPLHF
TRBJ2-1 | NA | 19 | TRBV4-1 | NA | TGCGCCAGCAGCCAAGAGCTGGGACGGGGGTTAGGCTCCTACAATGAGCAGTTCTTC | CASSQELGRGLGSYNEQFF
TRBJ2-5 | once | 13 | TRBV28 | NA | TGTGCCAGCAGTCTAGGTCGTTGGGAGACCCAGTACTTC | CASSLGRWETQYF
TRBJ1-1 | once | 15 | TRBV2 | TRBD1 | TGTGCCAGCCGGGACAGGGGCTCATCGAACACTGAAGCTTTCTTT | CASRDRGSSNTEAFF
TRBJ2-4 | NA | 15 | TRBV19 | TRBD1 | TGTGCCAGTAGTATCCGACAGGGGGTCAAAAACATTCAGTACTTC | CASSIRQGVKNIQYF
TRBJ2-5 | NA | 16 | TRBV18 | TRBD1 | TGTGCCAGCTCACCGCGTACCGGGACAGGGGCCGAGACCCAGTACTTC | CASSPRTGTGAETQYF
TRBJ2-3 | once | 16 | TRBV5-8 | TRBD1 | TGTGCCAGCAGCCCGGTTGGGACAGGGGGCACAGATACGCAGTATTTT | CASSPVGTGGTDTQYF
TRBJ1-3 | NA | 16 | TRBV10-3 | NA | TGTGCCATCAGTGTGGGCTTCACCAACTCTGGAAACACCATATATTTT | CAISVGFTNSGNTIYF
TRBJ2-1 | NA | 12 | TRBV19 | NA | TGTGCCAGTAGTATCAGAAGTGGCGAGCAGTTCTTC | CASSIRSGEQFF
TRBJ2-4 | NA | 15 | TRBV6-5 | TRBD1 | TGTGCCAGCAAGACAGGGGGCACGTCCAAAAACATTCAGTACTTC | CASKTGGTSKNIQYF
TRBJ2-3 | NA | 14 | TRBV28 | NA | TGTGCCAGCAGTTTGCGTCGTAACACAGATACGCAGTATTTT | CASSLRRNTDTQYF
TRBJ1-5 | once | 15 | TRBV21-1 | NA | TGTGCCAGCAGCGCCGCCGACAGGGTAAATCAGCCCCAGCATTTT | CASSAADRVNQPQHF
TRBJ2-1 | NA | 15 | TRBV10-3 | TRBD2 | TGTGCCATCAGTGGAGGGACTAGCGGGACTGATGAGCAGTTCTTC | CAISGGTSGTDEQFF
TRBJ2-3 | NA | 16 | TRBV5-8 | TRBD2 | TGTGCCAGCAGCTTTACCAGACTAGCGGGAACAGATACGCAGTATTTT | CASSFTRLAGTDTQYF
TRBJ2-1 | once | 16 | TRBV4-1 | TRBD2 | TGCGCCAGCAGCCAAGGAACGTCTAGCGGATACAATGAGCAGTTCTTC | CASSQGTSSGYNEQFF
TRBJ1-3 | NA | 13 | TRBV19 | NA | TGTGCCAGTACCCGGGAGGGGGGAAACACCATATATTTT | CASTREGGNTIYF
TRBJ2-2 | NA | 15 | TRBV6-2/TRBV6-3 | NA | TGTGCCAGCAGTTACGACAGTCTTAACACCGGGGAGCTGTTTTTT | CASSYDSLNTGELFF
TRBJ1-1 | once | 14 | TRBV9 | NA | TGTGCCAGCAGCGTTGAGTTTTGGAACACTGAAGCTTTCTTT | CASSVEFWNTEAFF
TRBJ1-2 | NA | 14 | TRBV19 | NA | TGTGCCACCGCGGCGGGGAGGCGATATGATGGCTACACCTTC | CATAAGRRYDGYTF
TRBJ1-5 | NA | 12 | TRBV6-5 | NA | TGTGCCAGCAGGGGGGCTGGGGGGCCCCAGCATTTT | CASRGAGGPQHF
TRBJ2-5 | NA | 14 | TRBV27 | NA | TGTGCCAGCAGGGGTAGCGGAAAAGAGAGGACCCAGTACTTC | CASRGSGKERTQYF
TRBJ2-7 | NA | 15 | TRBV19 | TRBD1 | TGTGCCAGTAGTATCGGGCCAGGGGGCGTATACGAGCAGTACTTC | CASSIGPGGVYEQYF
TRBJ2-7 | NA | 12 | TRBV28 | NA | TGTGCCAGCAGTTTAGGGCGCTACGAGCAGTACTTC | CASSLGRYEQYF
TRBJ1-6 | NA | 18 | TRBV5-1 | NA | TGCGCCAGCAGCTTGGAGTCCGCTATTAGCTCCTATAATTCACCCCTCCACTTT | CASSLESAISSYNSPLHF
TRBJ2-5 | NA | 14 | TRBV7-2 | NA | TGTGCCAGCCGAGGAAGGGGTAGGCAAGAGACCCAGTACTTC | CASRGRGRQETQYF